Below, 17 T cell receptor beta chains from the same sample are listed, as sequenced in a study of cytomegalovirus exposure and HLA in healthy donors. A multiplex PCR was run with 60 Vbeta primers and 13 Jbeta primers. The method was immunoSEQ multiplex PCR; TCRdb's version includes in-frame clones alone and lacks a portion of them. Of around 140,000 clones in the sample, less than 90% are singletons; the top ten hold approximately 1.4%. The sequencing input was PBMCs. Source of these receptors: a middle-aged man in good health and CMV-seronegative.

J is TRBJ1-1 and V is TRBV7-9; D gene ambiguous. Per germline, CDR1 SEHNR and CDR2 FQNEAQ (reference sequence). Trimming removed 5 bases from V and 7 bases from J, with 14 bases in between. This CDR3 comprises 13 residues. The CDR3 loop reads CASSPQVRIEAFF. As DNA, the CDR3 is TGTGCCAGCAGCCCCCAGGTCCGGATTGAAGCTTTCTTT.

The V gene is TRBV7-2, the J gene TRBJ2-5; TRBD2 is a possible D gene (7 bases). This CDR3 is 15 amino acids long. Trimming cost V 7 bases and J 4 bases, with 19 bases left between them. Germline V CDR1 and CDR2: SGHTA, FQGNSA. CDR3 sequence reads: CASNKGGGAGETQYF. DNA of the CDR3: TGTGCCAGCAACAAAGGGGGAGGGGCAGGAGAGACCCAGTACTTC.

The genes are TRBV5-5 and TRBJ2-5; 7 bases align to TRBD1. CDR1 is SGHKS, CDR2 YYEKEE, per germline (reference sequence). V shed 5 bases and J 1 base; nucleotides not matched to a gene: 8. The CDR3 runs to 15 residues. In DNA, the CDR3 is TGTGCCAGCAGATTTCCAGGGGGTCGCCAAGAGACCCAGTACTTC. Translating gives CASRFPGGRQETQYF.

The CDR3 loop reads CASREPGTDTQYF. DNA for the CDR3: TGTGCCAGCAGGGAGCCAGGGACAGATACGCAGTATTTT. The J gene is TRBJ2-3, the V gene TRBV6-5, with D tentatively TRBD1 (5 bases). The CDR3 has 13 residues. Deletions cut 6 bases from V and 3 bases from J, with 10 bases between. Germline-derived CDR1 and CDR2 are MNHEY and SVGAGI.

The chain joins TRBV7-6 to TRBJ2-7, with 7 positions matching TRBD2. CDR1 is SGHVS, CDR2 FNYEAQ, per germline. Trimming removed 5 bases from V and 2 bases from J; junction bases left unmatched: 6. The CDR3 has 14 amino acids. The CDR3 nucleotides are TGTGCCAGCAGCCCCCGGGGGGACCCCTACGAGCAGTACTTC. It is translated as CASSPRGDPYEQYF.

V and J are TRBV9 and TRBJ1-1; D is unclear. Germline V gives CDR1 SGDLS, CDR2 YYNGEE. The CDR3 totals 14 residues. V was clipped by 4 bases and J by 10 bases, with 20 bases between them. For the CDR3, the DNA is TGTGCCAGCAGCCCAACAATCGAATTCCTTGTAGCTTTCTTT. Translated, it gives CASSPTIEFLVAFF. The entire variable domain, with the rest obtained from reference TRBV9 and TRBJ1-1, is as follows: DSGVTQTPKHLITATGQRVTLRCSPRSGDLSVYWYQQSLDQGLQFLIQYYNGEERAKGNILERFSAQQFPDLHSELNLSSLELGDSALYFCASSPTIEFLVAFFGQGTRLTVV.

This CDR3 is CASSGTNEQFF. Written as DNA, the CDR3 is TGCGCCAGCAGCGGTACTAATGAGCAGTTCTTC. This chain connects TRBV5-1 to TRBJ2-1; D unresolved. Germline-derived CDR1 and CDR2 are SGHRS and YFSETQ. The CDR3 has 11 residues. Trimming took 4 bases from V and 7 from J, leaving 6 bases between them.

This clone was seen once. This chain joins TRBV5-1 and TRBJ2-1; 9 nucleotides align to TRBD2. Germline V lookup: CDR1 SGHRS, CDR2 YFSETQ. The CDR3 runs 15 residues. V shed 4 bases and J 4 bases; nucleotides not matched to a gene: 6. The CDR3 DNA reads TGCGCCAGCAGCCACACTAGCGGGCGTTACAATGAGCAGTTCTTC. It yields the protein CASSHTSGRYNEQFF.

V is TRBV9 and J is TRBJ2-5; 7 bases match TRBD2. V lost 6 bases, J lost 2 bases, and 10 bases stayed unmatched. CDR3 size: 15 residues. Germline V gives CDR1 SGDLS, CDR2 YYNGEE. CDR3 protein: CASTLMSGAQETQYF. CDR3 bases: TGTGCCAGCACCCTTATGAGCGGGGCACAAGAGACCCAGTACTTC.

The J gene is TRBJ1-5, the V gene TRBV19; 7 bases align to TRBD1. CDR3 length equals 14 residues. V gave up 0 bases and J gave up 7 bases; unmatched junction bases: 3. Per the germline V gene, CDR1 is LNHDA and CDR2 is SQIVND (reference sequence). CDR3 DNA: TGTGCCAGTAGTATAGATCAACAGGGGCAGCCCCAGCATTTT. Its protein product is CASSIDQQGQPQHF.

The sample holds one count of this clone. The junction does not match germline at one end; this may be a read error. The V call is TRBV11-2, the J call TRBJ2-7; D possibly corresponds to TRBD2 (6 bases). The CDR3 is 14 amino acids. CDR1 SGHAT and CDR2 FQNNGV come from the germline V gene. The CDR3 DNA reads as TGTGCCAGCAGCTCGTTGAGGGACTCCCACGAGCAGTACTTC. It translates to CASSSLRDSHEQYF.

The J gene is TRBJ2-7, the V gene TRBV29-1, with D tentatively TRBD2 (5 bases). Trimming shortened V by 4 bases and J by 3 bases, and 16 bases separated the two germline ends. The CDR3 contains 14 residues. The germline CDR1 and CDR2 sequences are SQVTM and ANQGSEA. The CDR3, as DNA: TGCAGCGTTGTTACCAGCGGTAAGGGCTACGAGCAGTACTTC. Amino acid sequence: CSVVTSGKGYEQYF.

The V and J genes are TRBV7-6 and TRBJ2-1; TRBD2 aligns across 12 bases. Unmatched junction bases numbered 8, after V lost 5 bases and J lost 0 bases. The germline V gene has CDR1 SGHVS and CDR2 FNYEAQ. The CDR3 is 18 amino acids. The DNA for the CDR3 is TGTGCCAGCAGCAAAACTAGCGGGAGGTTCAGCTCCTACAATGAGCAGTTCTTC. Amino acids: CASSKTSGRFSSYNEQFF.

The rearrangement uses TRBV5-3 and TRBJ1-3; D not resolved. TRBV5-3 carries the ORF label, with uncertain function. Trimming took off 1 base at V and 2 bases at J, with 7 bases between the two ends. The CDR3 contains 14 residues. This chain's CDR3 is CARSLSQTGNTIYF. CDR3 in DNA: TGTGCCAGAAGCTTGTCACAGACTGGAAACACCATATATTTT.

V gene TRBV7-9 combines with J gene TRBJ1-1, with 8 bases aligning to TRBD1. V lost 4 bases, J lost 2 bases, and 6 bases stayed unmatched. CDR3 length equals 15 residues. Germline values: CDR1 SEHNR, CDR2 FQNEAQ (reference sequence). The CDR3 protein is CASSSLQGVNTEAFF. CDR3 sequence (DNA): TGTGCCAGCAGCTCCTTACAGGGGGTCAACACTGAAGCTTTCTTT. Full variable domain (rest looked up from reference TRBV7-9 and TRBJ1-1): DTGVSQNPRHKITKRGQNVTFRCDPISEHNRLYWYRQTLGQGPEFLTYFQNEAQLEKSRLLSDRFSAERPKGSFSTLEIQRTEQGDSAMYLCASSSLQGVNTEAFFGQGTRLTVV.

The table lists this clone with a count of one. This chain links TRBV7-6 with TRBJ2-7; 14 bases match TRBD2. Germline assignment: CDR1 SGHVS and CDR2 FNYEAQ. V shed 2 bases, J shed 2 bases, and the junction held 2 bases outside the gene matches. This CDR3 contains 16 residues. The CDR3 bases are TGTGCCAGCAGCTTAAGACTAGCGGGAGGGCCCTACGAGCAGTACTTC. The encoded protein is CASSLRLAGGPYEQYF.

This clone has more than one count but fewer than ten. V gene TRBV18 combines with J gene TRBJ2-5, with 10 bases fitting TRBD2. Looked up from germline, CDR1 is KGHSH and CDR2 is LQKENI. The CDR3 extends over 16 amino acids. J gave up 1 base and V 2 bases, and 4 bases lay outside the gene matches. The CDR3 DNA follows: TGTGCCAGCTCACCATCCAGCGGGAGGGCCCAAGAGACCCAGTACTTC. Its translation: CASSPSSGRAQETQYF.